These 2 T cell receptor beta chains were all obtained from the same sample, sequenced in a study of regulatory T cells in long-lasting Graves disease. The time point denotes: newly diagnosed GD, antithyroid drugs for less than 3 months. Researchers made the TCR library from RNA that was extracted from PBMCs. Assembly of TCR beta libraries relied on iRepertoire HTBI primers together with Arm-PCR of CDR3 regions. TCRdb re-derived calls from the multiplex PCR reads in MiXCR, one entry per CDR3 protein. The sample records some 460,000 distinct CDR3 sequences, 15% to 20% being singletons. These same data were also listed under a study on T cells in Graves' hyperthyroidism and ophthalmopathy.

This sample comprised peripheral blood mononuclear cells (PBMCs), obtained at new diagnosis, from a patient treated with antithyroid drugs. The receptors come from a man aged 35 to 55 with Graves disease.

The DNA for the CDR3 is TGTGCCAGCAGCCAAGATTACGGGGCAGCTTTCTTT. It specifies CASSQDYGAAFF. This rearrangement joins TRBV3-1 to TRBJ1-1; tentative D call: TRBD1 (5 bases). Germline V gene sequence: CDR1 LGHDT, CDR2 YNNKEL (reference sequence). The V end was cut by 0 bases, the J end by 10 bases, with 9 bases between. This CDR3 spans 12 amino acids.

The rearrangement links TRBV27 to TRBJ2-2; 10 positions match TRBD1. The CDR3 is 17 residues long. J was trimmed by 0 bases and V by 2 bases; bases with no gene match: 3. The germline CDR1 and CDR2 sequences are MNHEY and SMNVEV (reference sequence). CDR3 protein: CASSLHGQGANTGELFF. The DNA of the CDR3 is TGTGCCAGCAGTTTACATGGACAGGGGGCGAACACCGGGGAGCTGTTTTTT.